The subject of this entry is one T cell receptor (beta chain). Its antigen is not yet known. Base qualities were left out, and no much larger clone turns up one base away. The sample originates from a study of beta chain features in type 1 diabetes listed by TCRdb under 2018. Describing the broader study: No differences in mean age, gender distribution, total cell number or subset yield were found between patients and healthy donors. A total of 100 million to 110 million sorted cells were examined across all samples, and a strong correlation was observed between cell number per subset and RNA yield. In the study, recently diagnosed type 1 diabetes patients and matched healthy donors were compared on the TCRB repertoires of their sorted circulating CD4+ T cell subsets. Naive and central memory subsets were obtained from all 30 or so donors, but regulatory and stem cell-like memory subsets were isolated from only 8 patients and 8 healthy donors. General findings and caveats noted by the study authors: Because the HLA sub-analyses included only small numbers of individuals, any influence of HLA type on TCRB rearrangement was left unresolved. Because cDNA was sequenced instead of genomic DNA, activated cells with high expression could be over-represented, although the groups did not differ in activation or CD3 levels. Type 1 diabetes patients showed a moderate but significant shortening of TCRB CDR3 length in all four CD4+ subsets. Naive, central memory and regulatory TCRB repertoires appeared to be more similar among patients than among healthy donors. Fewer insertions and more nucleotide deletions at VDJ recombination sites were observed in patients with type 1 diabetes, implying thymic rearrangement abnormalities. Shorter templates might have been favored by PCR, but patient and control samples were amplified and corrected together, so both groups would have been affected equally by any skew.

The entire isolated RNA was reverse transcribed using the High Capacity cDNA Reverse Transcription Kit, and thus expressed TCRB transcripts were sequenced. Deep immunoSEQ sequencing was applied to naive, central memory and regulatory T cell samples, giving an average of about 3.7 million total reads per sample. Sorted cells were lysed in RLT buffer, and RNA was extracted using DNase-treated RNeasy Micro or Mini kits according to cell number. Each cell subset was processed on its own to prevent cross-contamination, while patient and healthy donor samples were processed together. Using the immunoSEQ multiplex PCR, TCRB sequences were amplified from cDNA into 87-bp fragments spanning the CDR3 region. Amplicons were sequenced on the Illumina HiSeq platform. The source study handled its data this way. PCR bias was computationally corrected using synthetic template baselines, reads within Hamming distance 2 were collapsed, and singletons that could not be merged were discarded. Reads were aligned against IMGT so that V, D and J genes, CDR3 length and insertions or deletions at six rearrangement sites could be assigned. Within each subset, clonotype counts were normalized to sorted cell number, and only after that were true diversity and Gini coefficients computed with the tcR R package. The overlap coefficient, calculated on TCRB nucleotide sequences, was used to measure repertoire sharing. Out-of-frame TCRB sequences from naive cells were analyzed to stand in for the pre-selection repertoire. TCRdb re-hosts the immuneACCESS table, in-frame sequences only. Its copies lack some clones; in the studies checked, an unresolved V gene accounts for under half of them, and the cause for the rest is not known. V and J calls and clone size follow that table, whereas D and trimming were derived from the DNA. The sample contains 600,000 to 750,000 clones, about an eighth of them found a single time. The ten largest clones take up approximately 0.11% of the sample.

Each donor gave one peripheral blood draw, approximately 100 mL on average, collected into heparinised tubes. Naive, central memory, regulatory and stem cell-like memory CD4+ T cells were sorted on a BD FACSAria II using a panel including CD45RO, CCR7, CD25, CD127, CD95 and CD27. Every sorted population had a purity above 95%. PBMCs were isolated right away by Lymphoprep density gradient centrifugation and were stained directly, without culture. So that batch effects would be minimized, each experiment stained and sorted samples in pairs, pairing one healthy donor with one patient. Counted from cysteine to phenylalanine, this CDR3 has 15 amino acids. Just CDR3 DNA is preserved here, 45 bases in frame from base 1. V loses 1 base at its end and J loses 5 bases; junction bases beyond the gene matches: 6. CDR1 and CDR2 (SGHDT, YYEEEE) derive from the germline V gene.

The chain employs TRBV5-6 and TRBJ1-5, with TRBD1 matching 7 junction bases. Sequenced: naive CD4+ T cells from blood. The cell subset or site label, as the study defines it: true naive CD4+ T cells. This clonotype was sampled from a man aged 30 to 45 with type 1 diabetes. The base sequence is TGTGCCAGCAGCTTGAAAGGAGGGGGCTATCAGCCCCAGCATTTT. This yields the protein CASSLKGGGYQPQHF.